The 24 T cell receptor beta chains below come from one sample, sequenced in a study of CD8 T cells in Susac syndrome. A quantity of roughly 0.5 to 1 ug RNA underwent reverse transcription using random hexamers. Using its own MiXCR run on the immunoSEQ multiplex PCR reads, TCRdb lists one record per CDR3 protein. Of around 110,000 distinct CDR3 sequences in the sample, 96% were seen once. Source material: CD4+ T cells from PBMCs. These receptors all stem from a human donor with Susac syndrome.

This chain connects TRBV5-8 to TRBJ2-5; 8 bases agree with TRBD2. CDR3 size: 14 residues. V lost 10 bases, J lost 6 bases, and 14 bases stayed unmatched. CDR1 and CDR2 (germline): SGHTS, YDEGEE. The CDR3 sequence: CAGTAGLGIQTQYF. CDR3 coding DNA: TGTGCCGGAACGGCGGGACTAGGGATTCAGACCCAGTACTTC.

The chain recombines TRBV18 with TRBJ1-5; D is uncertain. The CDR3 runs to 13 residues. Deletions cut 3 bases from V and 2 bases from J, with 5 bases between. The germline CDR1 and CDR2 sequences are KGHSH and LQKENI. Here the CDR3 reads CASSPAGNQPQHF. CDR3 DNA: TGTGCCAGCTCACCCGCGGGCAATCAGCCCCAGCATTTT.

The chain links TRBV2 to TRBJ2-7; 8 nucleotides align to TRBD1. The ends lost 8 bases at V and 5 bases at J; junction bases unmatched: 8. The CDR3 spans 13 residues. Germline values: CDR1 SNHLY, CDR2 FYNNEI. The CDR3 DNA follows: TGTGCCAGCTTTCCACAGGGGGTCCACGAGCAGTACTTC. Translation gives CASFPQGVHEQYF.

This clonotype has just one count. Here the CDR3 reads CASSWGTSGRTDTQYF. The DNA of the CDR3 is TGCGCCAGCAGCTGGGGGACTAGCGGGAGAACAGATACGCAGTATTTT. The chain couples TRBV5-1 to TRBJ2-3; 14 bases match TRBD2. This CDR3 has 16 amino acids. Germline CDR1 SGHRS, CDR2 YFSETQ. V shed 3 bases, J shed 3 bases, and the junction held 3 bases outside the gene matches.

This chain joins TRBV27 and TRBJ1-5; perhaps TRBD1 as D (5 bases). This CDR3 is 15 amino acids long. V was cut by 7 bases and J by 1 base, with 14 bases left in between. Germline assignment: CDR1 MNHEY and CDR2 SMNVEV (reference sequence). The CDR3: CASKGWGDSNQPQHF. The CDR3 DNA sequence: TGTGCCAGCAAAGGGTGGGGGGACAGCAATCAGCCCCAGCATTTT.

This clonotype was counted between two and nine times. The junction departs from the called germline gene at one end, perhaps through a read error. This chain links TRBV5-4 with TRBJ2-3; the match to TRBD2 covers 11 bases. From germline, CDR1 is SGHNT and CDR2 YYREEE (reference sequence). The CDR3 covers 15 residues. CDR3 in DNA: TGTGCTAGCAGCTTAGCGGGAGGGAGCACAGATACGCAGTATTTT. It is translated as CASSLAGGSTDTQYF.

The V gene is TRBV30, the J gene TRBJ1-5; 7 nucleotides align to TRBD1. Germline CDR1 and CDR2: GTSNPN and SVGIG (reference sequence). V was clipped by 3 bases and J by 1 base; unmatched bases: 0. The CDR3 is 13 amino acids. In nucleotides, the CDR3 is TGTGCCTGGAGGGACAGGAGCAATCAGCCCCAGCATTTT. Translating gives CAWRDRSNQPQHF.

The V call is TRBV25-1, the J call TRBJ1-2; TRBD1 is a possible D gene (5 bases). The CDR3 is 14 residues long. Trimming shortened V by 0 bases and J by 3 bases, and 8 bases separated the two germline ends. Germline V lookup: CDR1 MGHDK, CDR2 SYGVNS. The CDR3 nucleotides are TGTGCCAGCAGTGAATATCGAGGGGACTATGGCTACACCTTC. Its protein is CASSEYRGDYGYTF.

This chain uses TRBV30 with TRBJ1-3, with 7 bases aligning to TRBD1. V dropped 1 base and J dropped 16; count of bases not matched to a gene: 16. Looked up from germline, CDR1 is GTSNPN and CDR2 is SVGIG (reference sequence). The CDR3 has 14 residues. The CDR3 loop reads CAWSETGPRTPLYF. CDR3 DNA sequence: TGTGCCTGGAGTGAGACAGGGCCGAGAACACCATTGTATTTT.

Here the CDR3 reads CASIRSGGGLDEQFF. In DNA, the CDR3 is TGTGCCAGCATCCGAAGCGGGGGCGGTCTCGATGAGCAGTTCTTC. The chain has TRBV27 and TRBJ2-1; 8 nucleotides align to TRBD2. The V and J ends lost 7 bases and 8 bases, in that order; junction bases with no gene match: 13. Germline CDR1 and CDR2: MNHEY and SMNVEV (reference sequence). The CDR3 consists of 15 residues.

CDR3 sequence: CSAPYSGSSYEQYF. In nucleotides, the CDR3 is TGCAGTGCTCCCTATAGCGGGAGCTCCTACGAGCAGTACTTC. The gene calls are TRBV20-1 and TRBJ2-7; 9 positions agree with TRBD2. CDR1 is DFQATT and CDR2 is SNEGSKA in the germline V gene (reference sequence). The ends lost 5 bases at V and 0 bases at J; junction bases unmatched: 5. The CDR3 is made up of 14 amino acids.

The V and J genes are TRBV5-1 and TRBJ2-1, with D maybe TRBD1 (5 bases). Germline V CDR1 and CDR2: SGHRS, YFSETQ. With 7 bases removed from V and 0 bases from J, the gap between germline ends came to 14 bases. This CDR3 has 15 residues. The CDR3 DNA is TGCGCCAGCGATTTCGGGCAGGGCTCCTACAATGAGCAGTTCTTC. This translates into CASDFGQGSYNEQFF.

This rearrangement joins TRBV5-1 to TRBJ2-3; 9 bases align to TRBD1. Germline CDR1 reads SGHRS; CDR2 reads YFSETQ. The V and J ends lost 4 bases and 9 bases, in that order; junction bases with no gene match: 9. The CDR3 covers 14 residues. The CDR3 sequence: CASSGTGPTGTQYF. DNA of the CDR3: TGCGCCAGCAGCGGGACAGGGCCCACCGGGACGCAGTATTTT.

The gene calls are TRBV20-1 and TRBJ1-2; no definite D call. V lost 8 bases and J lost 6, with 10 bases in between. Germline V CDR1 and CDR2: DFQATT, SNEGSKA (reference sequence). The length of the CDR3 is 10 residues. This CDR3 is CSCDMNGYTF. The CDR3 DNA sequence: TGCAGTTGCGACATGAATGGCTACACCTTC.

This chain links TRBV29-1 with TRBJ2-3; D is undetermined. This CDR3 contains 13 residues. Deletions cut 5 bases from V and 0 bases from J, with 9 bases between. In germline, CDR1 is SQVTM, CDR2 ANQGSEA. CDR3 residues: CSVSPESTDTQYF. In DNA, the CDR3 is TGCAGCGTTTCTCCGGAGAGCACAGATACGCAGTATTTT.

V gene TRBV12-3 or TRBV12-4 combines with J gene TRBJ1-1; D is unclear. V shed 5 bases and J shed 0 bases, with 7 bases lying between them. The CDR3 has 13 amino acids. The CDR3 protein is CASSPALNTEAFF. CDR3 coding DNA: TGTGCCAGCAGTCCGGCCCTGAACACTGAAGCTTTCTTT.

This chain connects TRBV20-1 to TRBJ2-5; 7 nucleotides match TRBD2. Germline values: CDR1 DFQATT, CDR2 SNEGSKA (reference sequence). J lost 1 base, V lost 4 bases, and 9 bases had no gene match. CDR3 length: 15 amino acids. CDR3 in DNA: TGCAGTGCTACACCGTCTAGCGGTTCCCAAGAGACCCAGTACTTC. Its protein is CSATPSSGSQETQYF.

V and J are TRBV29-1 and TRBJ2-1, with 8 bases that match TRBD2. CDR3 size: 12 residues. The germline V gene encodes CDR1 SQVTM and CDR2 ANQGSEA. J lost 12 bases, V lost 4 bases, and 8 bases had no gene match. CDR3 DNA: TGCAGCGTTGTGGCGGGGGGCGGGTTGCAGTTCTTC. Protein product: CSVVAGGGLQFF.

J is TRBJ2-1 and V is TRBV5-1; 10 bases are shared with TRBD2. After removal of 6 bases from V and 7 bases from J, the junction contained 7 bases not matched to a gene. Germline assignment: CDR1 SGHRS and CDR2 YFSETQ. CDR3 length: 14 residues. CDR3 sequence reads: CASTEREGRNEQFF. DNA for the CDR3: TGCGCCAGCACCGAGCGGGAGGGCAGAAATGAGCAGTTCTTC.

V and J are TRBV29-1 and TRBJ2-1, with D unclear. V was cut by 1 base and J by 15 bases, with 13 bases left in between. The CDR3 contains 11 residues. The germline V gene has CDR1 SQVTM and CDR2 ANQGSEA. CDR3 loop: CSVEASRPPFF. The CDR3 DNA reads as TGCAGCGTTGAAGCTTCTAGGCCTCCGTTCTTC.

This clonotype was detected only once. The gene calls are TRBV7-2 and TRBJ2-3; maybe TRBD1 (7 bases). CDR1 is SGHTA, CDR2 FQGNSA, per germline. The CDR3 length is 19 residues. Trimming pared 5 bases from V and 5 bases from J, leaving 29 bases between. CDR3 sequence (DNA): TGTGCCAGCAGCAGGGGGCCCGGGAGCCTCATTTCAGGGAAAGATACGCAGTATTTT. Residues: CASSRGPGSLISGKDTQYF.

V usage is TRBV20-1 and J usage is TRBJ2-5; D remains unclear. CDR1 and CDR2 (germline): DFQATT, SNEGSKA (reference sequence). Trimming took off 0 bases at V and 6 bases at J, with 14 bases between the two ends. The CDR3 has 14 residues. The CDR3 region has the DNA TGCAGTGCTAGAGATCCAGGTAGTGGGAAGACCCAGTACTTC. It codes for CSARDPGSGKTQYF.

This chain connects TRBV20-1 to TRBJ2-5; no firm D call. Trimming pared 0 bases from V and 1 base from J, leaving 6 bases between. This CDR3 is built from 13 residues. The V gene's germline CDR1 is DFQATT and CDR2 SNEGSKA (reference sequence). The CDR3, as DNA: TGCAGTGCTAGAGACAGGCCCCAAGAGACCCAGTACTTC. Encoded protein: CSARDRPQETQYF.

This chain connects TRBV2 to TRBJ2-1; 9 positions agree with TRBD1. The J segment lost 3 bases and the V segment lost 6 bases, leaving 9 bases of the junction unmatched. The V gene's germline CDR1 is SNHLY and CDR2 FYNNEI. The CDR3 length is 16 residues. DNA of the CDR3: TGTGCCAGCAGCGACTTAGGGGGACAGGGCTACAATGAGCAGTTCTTC. This translates into CASSDLGGQGYNEQFF. The full variable domain, its missing parts supplied by reference TRBV2 and TRBJ2-1, is EPEVTQTPSHQVTQMGQEVILRCVPISNHLYFYWYRQILGQKVEFLVSFYNNEISEKSEIFDDQFSVERPDGSNFTLKIRSTKLEDSAMYFCASSDLGGQGYNEQFFGPGTRLTVL.